This entry lists 3 T cell receptor beta chains sequenced from one sample in a study of cytomegalovirus exposure and HLA in healthy donors. The primer mix had 60 Vbeta and 13 Jbeta primers. The table came from immunoSEQ multiplex PCR; TCRdb's copy has only in-frame clones and leaves some out. Of fewer than 200,000 clones listed, 70% to 80% were seen once; the top ten hold roughly 1.3%. Sample: PBMCs. The receptor source for this set is a woman between 45 and 60 years old in good health and CMV-seronegative.

This clone has a single count. This chain joins TRBV15 and TRBJ2-2; 10 positions agree with TRBD1. Germline-derived CDR1 and CDR2 are LNHNV and YYDKDF (reference sequence). CDR3 size: 14 residues. J gave up 3 bases and V 10 bases, and 5 bases lay outside the gene matches. For the CDR3, the DNA is TGTGCCATTGGGGACAGGGGTTACACCGGGGAGCTGTTTTTT. It yields the protein CAIGDRGYTGELFF.

CDR3 sequence: CASSPSITGLVGFF. DNA of the CDR3: TGTGCCAGCTCACCGTCGATCACAGGCCTCGTCGGGTTCTTC. The chain has TRBV18 and TRBJ2-1, with D maybe TRBD1 (5 bases). From germline, CDR1 is KGHSH and CDR2 LQKENI. Trimming removed 3 bases from V and 15 bases from J, with 21 bases in between. The CDR3 is made up of 14 amino acids.

J is TRBJ2-7 and V is TRBV15; 10 nucleotides line up with TRBD1. Germline lookup yields CDR1 LNHNV and CDR2 YYDKDF (reference sequence). V lost 1 base and J lost 3; bases outside the gene matches: 3. The CDR3 loop spans 15 amino acids. CDR3 in DNA: TGTGCCACCAGCAGAGTGGGGGACAGGGGCTACGAGCAGTACTTC. Amino acid sequence: CATSRVGDRGYEQYF.